The present T cell receptor (beta chain) was sequenced within a study of T-cell memory formation after mild COVID-19. The wider study: TCR clusters mostly belonged to single donors.

Study results and caveats: Cross-reactive memory apparently joined, as some responding clones appeared in pre-infection memory. Unconfirmed was the SARS-CoV-2 specificity of second-wave clones that peaked on day 37.

Unmatched junction bases numbered 12, after V lost 5 bases and J lost 0 bases. This CDR3 comprises 18 residues. Germline V gene data show CDR1 as SGHTA and CDR2 as FQGNSA. In TCRdb, the 5' RACE reads were re-called with MiXCR into one record per CDR3 protein. The sample lists 500,000 to 550,000 distinct CDR3 sequences; 20% were seen once. This clonotype was counted between two and nine times. The antigen is not known. The TCR sequence derives from an adult woman who had mild COVID-19 (a few samples of this study predate the infection). Cell type and time point are not known. The J gene is TRBJ2-1, the V gene TRBV7-2, with 8 bases matching TRBD1. The sequenced sample was PBMCs or a T cell subset sorted from them (not recorded which). CDR3 protein: CASSPLYIRGRSYNEQFF. The CDR3 DNA is TGTGCCAGCAGCCCTTTGTATATCAGGGGGCGCTCCTACAATGAGCAGTTCTTC.